Following are 18 T cell receptor beta chains from one sample sequenced in a study of naive and memory T cell subsets. TCR cDNA received a 3' ligated oligonucleotide that carried a UMI. Amplification of ligated cDNA took four PCR rounds with SP2 and nested alpha and beta constant primers. TCRdb re-derived calls from the 5' RACE reads in MiXCR, one entry per CDR3 protein. Counted here are approximately 58,000 distinct CDR3 sequences, approximately 6.6% occurring once; the ten biggest clones make up around 9.7%. These receptors originate from a male donor in good health.

The rearrangement joins TRBV18 to TRBJ2-7, with D perhaps given as TRBD1 or TRBD2 (5 bases each). This CDR3 has 14 residues. V gave up 6 bases and J gave up 3 bases, with 15 bases separating them. The germline V gene encodes CDR1 KGHSH and CDR2 LQKENI. CDR3 amino acids: CASSSRDGIYEQYF. In DNA, the CDR3 is TGTGCCAGCTCTTCCCGGGACGGAATCTACGAGCAGTACTTC.

This clonotype occurred a few times. The chain is built from TRBV6-1 and TRBJ2-3; TRBD2 matches 8 bases. The V segment lost 0 bases and the J segment 6 bases; nucleotides outside the gene matches: 5. CDR1 MNHNS and CDR2 SASEGT come from the germline V gene. The CDR3 contains 15 residues. The DNA for the CDR3 is TGTGCCAGCAGTGAAGCGACCGGGAGGGCGGATACGCAGTATTTT. Its translation is CASSEATGRADTQYF.

This clonotype was seen repeatedly, ten times or more. The chain has TRBV3-1 and TRBJ1-5, with D possibly being TRBD1 (6 bases). Looked up from germline, CDR1 is LGHDT and CDR2 is YNNKEL (reference sequence). Between the trimmed V and J ends, which lost 2 bases and 3 bases, there was a span of 11 bases. This CDR3 is built from 15 residues. This chain's CDR3 is CASSQRGGDNQPQHF. The DNA for the CDR3 is TGTGCCAGCAGCCAAAGAGGGGGTGACAATCAGCCCCAGCATTTT.

The J gene is TRBJ2-7, the V gene TRBV11-1, with a tentative D call TRBD1 (5 bases). The V gene lost 3 bases and the J gene lost 4 bases, with 10 bases spanning the gap. CDR1 and CDR2 from the germline V gene are SGHAT and FQDESV (reference sequence). There are 13 residues in the CDR3. CDR3 nucleotides: TGTGCCAGCAGCTTCGACAGTGGGTACGAGCAGTACTTC. Translation gives CASSFDSGYEQYF.

This rearrangement joins TRBV20-1 to TRBJ2-7; D unresolved. The germline CDR1 and CDR2 sequences are DFQATT and SNEGSKA (reference sequence). The V end lost 0 bases, the J end lost 2 bases, and 11 bases lay between the germline ends. This CDR3 comprises 14 residues. For the CDR3, the DNA is TGCAGTGCTAGAGATCAATACGGGCCCTACGAGCAGTACTTC. It codes for CSARDQYGPYEQYF.

This clonotype was counted between two and nine times. The rearrangement joins TRBV29-1 to TRBJ1-1; perhaps TRBD1 as D (6 bases). The CDR3 is 14 residues long. The germline gives CDR1 SQVTM, CDR2 ANQGSEA. Trimming removed 4 bases at V and 0 bases at J, with 12 bases between. The CDR3 here is CSVVEGGLNTEAFF. The CDR3 DNA reads TGCAGCGTTGTGGAGGGGGGTTTGAACACTGAAGCTTTCTTT.

This clonotype was found a few times. The gene calls are TRBV12-3 or TRBV12-4 and TRBJ1-3; perhaps TRBD1 as D (6 bases). V lost 1 base to trimming and J lost 4 bases, with 8 bases between them. The CDR3 consists of 14 residues. The CDR3 sequence: CASSLVTGGNTIYF. In DNA form, the CDR3 reads TGTGCCAGCAGTTTAGTCACAGGGGGAAACACCATATATTTT.

This clonotype occurred many times. The chain couples TRBV12-3 or TRBV12-4 to TRBJ2-5, with D possibly TRBD2 on 6 matching bases. The CDR3 loop spans 15 amino acids. V shed 5 bases and J shed 4 bases, with 17 bases lying between them. Written as DNA, the CDR3 is TGTGCCAGCAGTACCACAGTCGGGGGAAGAGAGACCCAGTACTTC. This gives the protein CASSTTVGGRETQYF.

This clonotype was seen a few times. The chain uses TRBV7-2 and TRBJ2-5, with 9 bases lining up with TRBD1. V lost 5 bases and J lost 5; bases outside the gene matches: 12. In germline, CDR1 is SGHTA, CDR2 FQGNSA. The CDR3 contains 16 residues. The CDR3 is CASSPTGTGMMETQYF. DNA for the CDR3: TGTGCCAGCAGCCCTACTGGGACAGGGATGATGGAGACCCAGTACTTC.

This clonotype occurred a few times. V and J are TRBV6-5 and TRBJ1-2; unclear D gene. The CDR3 is made up of 13 amino acids. CDR1 is MNHEY, CDR2 SVGAGI, per germline. Trimming removed 4 bases from V and 7 bases from J, with 13 bases in between. CDR3 in amino acids: CASSSFPTGGYTF. The CDR3 DNA is TGTGCCAGCAGTTCCTTTCCCACTGGTGGCTACACCTTC.

The genes are TRBV5-1 and TRBJ2-2; D not certain. Looked up from germline, CDR1 is SGHRS and CDR2 is YFSETQ. Trimming left V 4 bases short and J 0 bases short, with 10 bases between. The CDR3 is made up of 15 amino acids. CDR3 DNA sequence: TGCGCCAGCAGCGGTACTCAGGCGAACACCGGGGAGCTGTTTTTT. It specifies CASSGTQANTGELFF.

At least ten counts were recorded for this clonotype. The gene calls are TRBV12-3 or TRBV12-4 and TRBJ1-5, with no clear D. V was pared by 4 bases and J by 0 bases, with 10 bases between. This CDR3 region has 15 residues. CDR3 loop: CASSSRRYSNQPQHF. The CDR3 nucleotides are TGTGCCAGCAGTTCACGCAGGTATAGCAATCAGCCCCAGCATTTT.

This clonotype was counted only a few times. The chain recombines TRBV20-1 with TRBJ2-5; 9 bases align to TRBD2. The CDR3 runs 15 residues. Germline loops: CDR1 DFQATT, CDR2 SNEGSKA (reference sequence). V lost 2 bases to trimming and J lost 1 base; unmatched junction nucleotides: 5. CDR3: CSARTLAGFQETQYF. In nucleotides, the CDR3 is TGCAGTGCTAGAACCCTAGCGGGGTTCCAAGAGACCCAGTACTTC.

This clonotype was seen repeatedly, ten times or more. CDR3 sequence (DNA): TGTGCCAGCAGCTTAGAGATCGGGAACACCGGGGAGCTGTTTTTT. Its protein product is CASSLEIGNTGELFF. The chain employs TRBV11-2 and TRBJ2-2; unclear D gene. Germline CDR1 reads SGHAT; CDR2 reads FQNNGV. V lost 0 bases and J 1 base, leaving 6 bases between the germline ends. The CDR3 sequence is 15 residues long.

Comments on this clonotype: Germline and junction disagree at one end, which may indicate a read error. This chain connects TRBV27 to TRBJ1-1; D ambiguous. The CDR3 contains 17 residues. The germline V gene has CDR1 MNHEY and CDR2 SMNVEV (reference sequence). The CDR3 region has the DNA TGTGCCAGCAGTTTATCGAAAGGAAATCCTATGAACACTGAATCTTTCTTT. Amino acids: CASSLSKGNPMNTESFF.

This clonotype was seen more than once but under ten times. The chain combines TRBV12-3 or TRBV12-4 with TRBJ1-1; D may be TRBD1 (6 bases). With 1 base removed from V and 3 bases from J, the gap between germline ends came to 9 bases. This CDR3 is 14 amino acids long. CDR3 DNA sequence: TGTGCCAGCAGTTTAGTGGGACACGACACTGAAGCTTTCTTT. This sequence encodes CASSLVGHDTEAFF.

This clonotype was picked up a small number of times. The CDR3 sequence: CASSEGATVDYGYTF. DNA of the CDR3: TGTGCCAGCAGTGAGGGTGCGACAGTTGACTATGGCTACACCTTC. This chain uses TRBV2 with TRBJ1-2; D perhaps matches TRBD1 (5 bases). The germline V and J ends were trimmed by 3 bases and 3 bases, with 14 bases remaining between them. The CDR3 extends over 15 amino acids. From germline, CDR1 is SNHLY and CDR2 FYNNEI.

This clonotype was detected only a few times. The chain uses TRBV5-4 and TRBJ1-2; 8 nucleotides match TRBD1. J gave up 0 bases and V 5 bases, and 6 bases lay outside the gene matches. The CDR3 is 15 amino acids. The germline gives CDR1 SGHNT, CDR2 YYREEE (reference sequence). In DNA, the CDR3 is TGTGCCAGCAGTCCAGACAGGGGAGCTAACTATGGCTACACCTTC. This sequence encodes CASSPDRGANYGYTF.